A selection of T cell receptor beta chains follows, all from one sample in a study of quantifying T cell responses using KT2 cells. TCRdb re-called the UMI-ligation and nested PCR reads with MiXCR, one entry per CDR3 protein. The sample records 39,000 or so distinct CDR3 sequences, around 15% being singletons. The sample was PBMCs spiked with cells of the T cell clone KT2. The receptors here all came from a human donor. Each CDR3 is given with its conserved first and last residue. The order of the fields is clone size, J gene, V gene, D gene, CDR3 protein, CDR3 DNA. The D gene is left open where the match is weak. Rows may omit the clone size; those that give it use once, few, many or a size class.

few TRBJ2-7 TRBV5-1 TRBD2 CASSASPATGTSRYEQYF TGCGCCAGCAGCGCTTCCCCGGCAACCGGGACTAGTCGCTACGAGCAGTACTTC
few TRBJ2-1 TRBV19 TRBD2 CASSKTGLAAWSEQFF TGTGCCAGTAGTAAAACGGGACTAGCGGCGTGGAGTGAGCAGTTCTTC
medium-sized TRBJ1-5 TRBV4-3 TRBD1 CASSQDLGQGAQPQHF TGCGCCAGCAGCCAAGATCTGGGGCAGGGGGCTCAGCCCCAGCATTTT
. TRBJ1-3 TRBV3-1 . CASLGTQGLSGNTIYF TGTGCCAGCTTAGGGACCCAGGGGCTCTCTGGAAACACCATATATTTT
many TRBJ2-3 TRBV7-3 TRBD1 CASSLDRATDTQYF TGTGCCAGCAGCTTAGACAGGGCGACAGATACGCAGTATTTT
few TRBJ1-4 TRBV25-1 . CASSEFEGTNEKLFF TGTGCCAGCAGTGAATTTGAGGGGACTAATGAAAAACTGTTTTTT
. TRBJ2-6 TRBV7-2 TRBD1 CASSFSRTGFSGANVLTF TGTGCCAGCAGCTTCAGCAGGACAGGTTTCTCTGGGGCCAACGTCCTGACTTTC
. TRBJ1-2 TRBV5-1 TRBD1 CASLPTINRGRSYGYTF TGCGCCAGCCTCCCGACCATTAACAGGGGGCGAAGCTATGGCTACACCTTC
. TRBJ2-3 TRBV2 TRBD2 CTSRLLAGVTDTQYF TGTACCAGCAGGCTTCTAGCGGGGGTCACAGATACGCAGTATTTT
few TRBJ2-7 TRBV27 . CASSWDSNYYEQYF TGTGCCAGCAGTTGGGACTCCAACTACTACGAGCAGTACTTC
few TRBJ2-3 TRBV5-1 . CASSPLSLVTDTQYF TGCGCCAGCAGCCCACTGTCGTTGGTAACAGATACGCAGTATTTT
. TRBJ2-5 TRBV2 TRBD1 CASSEGGTGLRETQYF TGTGCCAGCAGTGAAGGCGGGACAGGGCTAAGAGAGACCCAGTACTTC
. TRBJ1-2 TRBV11-2 . CASSSSREWGYTF TGTGCCAGCAGCTCATCCCGCGAGTGGGGCTACACCTTC
few TRBJ2-5 TRBV24-1 TRBD2 CATSGTSGEEIQYF TGTGCCACCAGTGGCACTAGCGGAGAAGAGATCCAGTACTTC
many TRBJ2-7 TRBV15 . CATSRDPVEPYEQYF TGTGCCACCAGCAGAGATCCCGTAGAACCTTACGAGCAGTACTTC
few TRBJ2-6 TRBV5-7 . CASSLGRSSGANVLTF TGTGCCAGCAGCTTGGGCAGGAGCTCTGGGGCCAACGTCCTGACTTTC
. TRBJ1-6 TRBV27 TRBD1 CASSTTDRAGYSPLHF TGTGCCAGCAGCACGACGGACAGGGCTGGTTATTCACCCCTCCACTTT
few TRBJ2-5 TRBV7-2 . CASSTTKGETQYF TGTGCCAGCAGCACAACTAAGGGAGAGACCCAGTACTTC
few TRBJ1-1 TRBV29-1 . CSVEFGGRSPEAFF TGCAGCGTTGAATTCGGGGGTAGATCCCCTGAAGCTTTCTTT
medium-sized TRBJ2-7 TRBV12-3/TRBV12-4 TRBD2 CASSGLAGGLYIGQYF TGTGCCAGCAGCGGACTAGCGGGGGGGCTTTACATCGGGCAGTACTTC
. TRBJ2-1 TRBV29-1 TRBD2 CSVDGGRVYNEQFF TGCAGCGTTGATGGCGGGAGGGTCTACAATGAGCAGTTCTTC
. TRBJ1-3 TRBV15 . CATSRERAASGNTIYF TGTGCCACCAGCAGAGAAAGGGCGGCCTCTGGAAACACCATATATTTT
few TRBJ1-1 TRBV6-1 . CASSEDNTEAFF TGTGCCAGCAGTGAAGACAACACTGAAGCTTTCTTT
few TRBJ2-7 TRBV7-3 . CASSLAGMGEQYF TGTGCCAGCAGCTTAGCGGGGATGGGCGAGCAGTACTTC
many TRBJ2-3 TRBV14 . CASSQGWFEPTDTQYF TGTGCCAGCAGCCAAGGGTGGTTTGAGCCCACAGATACGCAGTATTTT
. TRBJ1-3 TRBV4-1 . CASSQGGWGQSWNTIYF TGCGCCAGCAGCCAAGGGGGGTGGGGGCAATCGTGGAACACCATATATTTT
many TRBJ2-1 TRBV3-1 TRBD1 CASSPGQVWGQYSSYNEQFF TGTGCCAGCAGCCCAGGACAGGTCTGGGGACAGTATAGCTCCTACAATGAGCAGTTCTTC
few TRBJ1-2 TRBV20-1 TRBD1 CSASDRGLISYGYTF TGCAGTGCCTCGGACAGGGGGCTTATCTCCTATGGCTACACCTTC
. TRBJ1-1 TRBV29-1 . CSAVQGNTEAFF TGCAGCGCCGTACAGGGGAACACTGAAGCTTTCTTT
. TRBJ2-5 TRBV12-3/TRBV12-4 TRBD2 CASSPGLAGEQETQYF TGTGCCAGCAGTCCTGGACTAGCGGGGGAACAGGAGACCCAGTACTTC
. TRBJ1-6 TRBV18 . CASSPLGSNNSPLHF TGTGCCAGCTCACCGTTGGGGTCCAATAATTCACCCCTCCACTTT
. TRBJ1-4 TRBV11-2 TRBD1 CASSQLAGGDEKLFF TGTGCCAGCAGCCAACTGGCAGGGGGAGACGAAAAACTGTTTTTT
. TRBJ2-3 TRBV20-1 TRBD2 CSFTKREGEDTQYF TGCAGCTTCACAAAGCGGGAGGGTGAAGATACGCAGTATTTT
many TRBJ2-6 TRBV6-4 . CASSEQSGANVLTF TGTGCCAGCAGTGAGCAGTCTGGGGCCAACGTCCTGACTTTC
. TRBJ2-1 TRBV19 . CASSPIGSYNEQFF TGTGCCAGTAGCCCCATAGGCTCCTACAATGAGCAGTTCTTC
. TRBJ1-2 TRBV24-1 . CATSDPTGKQGYGYTF TGTGCCACCAGTGACCCCACAGGGAAGCAAGGCTATGGCTACACCTTC
. TRBJ1-1 TRBV6-4 . CASSDSAESTEAFF TGTGCCAGCAGTGACTCGGCAGAGAGCACTGAAGCTTTCTTT
. TRBJ2-7 TRBV6-6 TRBD1 CASSQGTGWKYF TGTGCCAGCAGTCAAGGGACAGGGTGGAAGTACTTC
few TRBJ2-7 TRBV28 TRBD2 CASGRALFEQYF TGTGCAAGCGGGAGGGCCCTCTTTGAGCAGTACTTC
few TRBJ2-1 TRBV28 TRBD1 CASSSPPTGTGNEQFF TGTGCCAGCAGTTCCCCCCCGACCGGGACAGGGAATGAGCAGTTCTTC
. TRBJ2-3 TRBV5-1 . CASRDNQMDTQYF TGCGCCAGCAGGGACAACCAGATGGATACGCAGTATTTT
many TRBJ1-1 TRBV2 TRBD1 CASSTGANTEAFF TGTGCCAGCAGCACAGGGGCGAACACTGAAGCTTTCTTT
few TRBJ2-7 TRBV7-9 . CASSSPSYEQYF TGTGCCAGCAGTTCACCGTCCTACGAGCAGTACTTC
many TRBJ2-3 TRBV12-3/TRBV12-4 . CASSFSRTDTQYF TGTGCCAGCAGTTTTTCCCGCACAGATACGCAGTATTTT
. TRBJ2-1 TRBV19 . CASSGLAYNEQFF TGTGCCAGTAGCGGGCTTGCCTACAATGAGCAGTTCTTC
. TRBJ1-1 TRBV9 . CASSVEARSNTEAFF TGTGCCAGCAGCGTAGAAGCACGAAGTAACACTGAAGCTTTCTTT
few TRBJ1-4 TRBV6-1 . CASSESSPEDEKLFF TGTGCCAGCAGTGAATCGAGTCCAGAGGATGAAAAACTGTTTTTT
once TRBJ1-3 TRBV12-3/TRBV12-4 TRBD1 CASSFDRESGNTIYF TGTGCCAGCAGTTTTGACAGGGAGTCCGGAAACACCATATATTTT
few TRBJ2-7 TRBV7-8 . CASSSTPSLPAYEQYF TGTGCCAGCAGCTCAACCCCCAGCCTACCCGCCTACGAGCAGTACTTC
. TRBJ2-3 TRBV11-3 TRBD1 CASSRRTGTTDTQYF TGTGCCAGCAGCAGGCGGACAGGGACCACAGATACGCAGTATTTT
. TRBJ2-7 TRBV6-5 . CASSRDPTSSYEQYF TGTGCCAGCAGTCGGGACCCCACCTCCTCCTACGAGCAGTACTTC
. TRBJ2-7 TRBV6-1 TRBD1 CASSALGQVQSYEQYF TGTGCCAGCAGTGCCCTAGGACAGGTCCAATCCTACGAGCAGTACTTC